Sequencing of this T cell receptor beta chain was carried out in a study of blood T cell repertoires in COVID-19. Assay used: immunoSEQ multiplex PCR; TCRdb lists only in-frame clones, some missing. Of tens of thousands of clones in the sample, around 87% were seen once. The germline V gene encodes CDR1 LNHDA and CDR2 SQIVND (reference sequence). The CDR3 contains 15 residues. V was cut by 3 bases and J by 3 bases, with 15 bases left in between. This clone occurred once. Sequenced material: peripheral blood. This sequence was found in a woman of 80 years or more with active or convalescent COVID-19. The chain is built from TRBV19 and TRBJ2-7; no clear D gene. The DNA of the CDR3 is TGTGCCAGTAGTATGTCTGGCAGATACTACTACGAGCAGTACTTC. Translating gives CASSMSGRYYYEQYF.